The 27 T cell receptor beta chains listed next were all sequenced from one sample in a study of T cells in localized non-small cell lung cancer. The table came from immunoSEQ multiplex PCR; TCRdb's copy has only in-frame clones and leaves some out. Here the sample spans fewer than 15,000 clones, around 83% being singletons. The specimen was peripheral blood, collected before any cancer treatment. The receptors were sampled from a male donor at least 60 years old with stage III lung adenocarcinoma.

The CDR3 DNA is TGTGCCAGCAGCTTATCGAGGGGCTCAGATACGCAGTATTTT. Translation: CASSLSRGSDTQYF. This chain uses TRBV7-9 with TRBJ2-3; D is perhaps TRBD1 or TRBD2 (5 bases each). The CDR3 consists of 14 residues. Deletions cut 2 bases from V and 4 bases from J, with 10 bases between. Germline CDR1 SEHNR, CDR2 FQNEAQ (reference sequence).

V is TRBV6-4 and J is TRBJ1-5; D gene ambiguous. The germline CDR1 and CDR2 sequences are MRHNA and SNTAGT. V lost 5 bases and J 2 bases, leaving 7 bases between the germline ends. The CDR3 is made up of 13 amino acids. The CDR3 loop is CASSPRGNQPQHF. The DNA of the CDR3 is TGTGCCAGCAGTCCTAGGGGCAATCAGCCCCAGCATTTT.

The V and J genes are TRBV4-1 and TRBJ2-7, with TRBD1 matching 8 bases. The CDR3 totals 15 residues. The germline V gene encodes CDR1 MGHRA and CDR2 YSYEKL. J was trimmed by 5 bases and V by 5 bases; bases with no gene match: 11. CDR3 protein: CASSFVGTGTHEQYF. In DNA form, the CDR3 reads TGCGCCAGCAGCTTTGTGGGGACAGGTACTCACGAGCAGTACTTC.

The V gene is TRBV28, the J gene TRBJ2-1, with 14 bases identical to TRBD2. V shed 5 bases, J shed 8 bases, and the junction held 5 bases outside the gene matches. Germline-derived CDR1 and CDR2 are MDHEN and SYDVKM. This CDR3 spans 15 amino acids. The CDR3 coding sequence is TGTGCCAGCAGTCCCGGGACTAGCGGGAGATATGAGCAGTTCTTC. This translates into CASSPGTSGRYEQFF.

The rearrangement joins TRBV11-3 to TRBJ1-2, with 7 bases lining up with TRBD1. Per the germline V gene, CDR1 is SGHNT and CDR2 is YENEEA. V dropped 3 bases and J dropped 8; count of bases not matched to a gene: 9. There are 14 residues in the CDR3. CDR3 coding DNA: TGTGCCAGCAGCTTCCCAACAGGGGTAGGGGGCTACACCTTC. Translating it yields CASSFPTGVGGYTF.

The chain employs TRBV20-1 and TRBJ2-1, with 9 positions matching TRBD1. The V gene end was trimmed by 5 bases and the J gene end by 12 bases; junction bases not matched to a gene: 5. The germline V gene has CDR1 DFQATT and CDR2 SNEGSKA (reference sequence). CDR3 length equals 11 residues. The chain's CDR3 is CSAVRQGGQFF. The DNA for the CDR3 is TGCAGTGCTGTGCGACAGGGGGGGCAGTTCTTC.

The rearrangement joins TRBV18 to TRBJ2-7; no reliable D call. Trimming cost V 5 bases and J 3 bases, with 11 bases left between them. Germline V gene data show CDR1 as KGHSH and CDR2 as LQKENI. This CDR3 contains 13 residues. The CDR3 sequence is CASSKDLRYEQYF. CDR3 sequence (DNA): TGTGCCAGCTCAAAAGACTTACGCTACGAGCAGTACTTC. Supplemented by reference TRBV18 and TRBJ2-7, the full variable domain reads NAGVMQNPRHLVRRRGQEARLRCSPMKGHSHVYWYRQLPEEGLKFMVYLQKENIIDESGMPKERFSAEFPKEGPSILRIQQVVRGDSAAYFCASSKDLRYEQYFGPGTRLTVT.

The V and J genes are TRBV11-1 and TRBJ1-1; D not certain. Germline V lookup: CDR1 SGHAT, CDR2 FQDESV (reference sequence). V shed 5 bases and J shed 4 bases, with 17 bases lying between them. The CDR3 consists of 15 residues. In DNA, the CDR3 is TGTGCCAGCAGCCCTCGACCTGGGCTTGGCACTGAAGCTTTCTTT. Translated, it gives CASSPRPGLGTEAFF.

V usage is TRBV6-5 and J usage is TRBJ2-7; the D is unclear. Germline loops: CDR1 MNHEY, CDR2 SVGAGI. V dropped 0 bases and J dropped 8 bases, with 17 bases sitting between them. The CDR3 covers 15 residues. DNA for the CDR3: TGTGCCAGCAGTTACTCGAGATCGGGCTCTTGGCAGCAGTACTTC. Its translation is CASSYSRSGSWQQYF.

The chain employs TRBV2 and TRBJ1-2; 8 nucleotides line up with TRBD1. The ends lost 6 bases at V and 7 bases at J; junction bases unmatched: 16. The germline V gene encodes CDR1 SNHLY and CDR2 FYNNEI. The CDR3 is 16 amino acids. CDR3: CASRAPGTGGFGGYTF. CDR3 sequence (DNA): TGTGCCAGCAGAGCCCCCGGGACAGGAGGCTTCGGTGGCTACACCTTC.

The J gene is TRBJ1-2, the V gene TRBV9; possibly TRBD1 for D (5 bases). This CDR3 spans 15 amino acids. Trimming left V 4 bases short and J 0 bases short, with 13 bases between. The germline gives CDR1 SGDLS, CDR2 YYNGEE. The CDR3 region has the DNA TGTGCCAGCAGCCCCTTACCGACAGCTAACTATGGCTACACCTTC. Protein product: CASSPLPTANYGYTF.

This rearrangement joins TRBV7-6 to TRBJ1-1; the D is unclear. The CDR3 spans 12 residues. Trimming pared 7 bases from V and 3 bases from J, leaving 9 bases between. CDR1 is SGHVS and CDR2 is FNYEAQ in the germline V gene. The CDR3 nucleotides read TGTGCCAGCACCTCCTGGGACACTGAAGCTTTCTTT. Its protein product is CASTSWDTEAFF. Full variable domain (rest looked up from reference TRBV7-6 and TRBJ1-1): GAGVSQSPRYKVTKRGQDVALRCDPISGHVSLYWYRQALGQGPEFLTYFNYEAQQDKSGLPNDRFSAERPEGSISTLTIQRTEQRDSAMYRCASTSWDTEAFFGQGTRLTVV.

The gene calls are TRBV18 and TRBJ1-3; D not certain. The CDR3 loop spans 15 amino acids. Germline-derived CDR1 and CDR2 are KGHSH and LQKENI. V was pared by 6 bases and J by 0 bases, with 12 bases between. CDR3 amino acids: CASSPSGLSGNTIYF. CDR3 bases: TGTGCCAGCTCTCCCTCAGGTCTCTCTGGAAACACCATATATTTT.

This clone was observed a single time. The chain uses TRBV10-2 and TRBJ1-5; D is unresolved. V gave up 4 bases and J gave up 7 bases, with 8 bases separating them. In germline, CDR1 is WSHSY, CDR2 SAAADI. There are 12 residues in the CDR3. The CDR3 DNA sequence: TGCGCCAGCAGTGTAGGTCGCCAGCCCCAGCATTTT. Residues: CASSVGRQPQHF.

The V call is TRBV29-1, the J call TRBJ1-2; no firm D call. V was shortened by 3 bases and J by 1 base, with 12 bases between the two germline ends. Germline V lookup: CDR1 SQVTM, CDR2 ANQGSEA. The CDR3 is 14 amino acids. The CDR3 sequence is CSVDYSEFNYGYTF. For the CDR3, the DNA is TGCAGCGTTGATTACAGCGAATTTAACTATGGCTACACCTTC.

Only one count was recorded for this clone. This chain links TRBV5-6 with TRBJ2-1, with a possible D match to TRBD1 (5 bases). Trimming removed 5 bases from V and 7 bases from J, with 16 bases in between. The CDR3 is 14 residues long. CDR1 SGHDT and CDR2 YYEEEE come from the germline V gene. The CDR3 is CASRPDSRVNEQFF. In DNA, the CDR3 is TGTGCCAGCAGACCTGACAGTAGGGTAAATGAGCAGTTCTTC.

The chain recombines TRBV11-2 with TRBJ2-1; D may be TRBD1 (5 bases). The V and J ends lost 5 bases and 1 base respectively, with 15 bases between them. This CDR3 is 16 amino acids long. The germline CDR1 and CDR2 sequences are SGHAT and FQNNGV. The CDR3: CASSPGILNSYNEQFF. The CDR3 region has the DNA TGTGCCAGCAGCCCAGGGATCCTCAATTCCTACAATGAGCAGTTCTTC.

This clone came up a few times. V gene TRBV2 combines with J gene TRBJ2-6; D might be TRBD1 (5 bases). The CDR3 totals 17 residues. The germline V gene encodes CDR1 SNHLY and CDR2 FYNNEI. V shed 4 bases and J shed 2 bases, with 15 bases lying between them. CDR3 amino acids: CASSARGLGAGANVLTF. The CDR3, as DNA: TGTGCCAGCAGTGCTAGAGGATTAGGGGCTGGGGCCAACGTCCTGACTTTC. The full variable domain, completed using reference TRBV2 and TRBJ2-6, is EPEVTQTPSHQVTQMGQEVILRCVPISNHLYFYWYRQILGQKVEFLVSFYNNEISEKSEIFDDQFSVERPDGSNFTLKIRSTKLEDSAMYFCASSARGLGAGANVLTFGAGSRLTVL.

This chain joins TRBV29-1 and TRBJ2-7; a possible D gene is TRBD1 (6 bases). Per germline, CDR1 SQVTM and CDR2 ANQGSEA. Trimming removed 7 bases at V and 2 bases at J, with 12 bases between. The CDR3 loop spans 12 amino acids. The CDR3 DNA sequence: TGCAGCGCCGCGGACAGAACCTACGAGCAGTACTTC. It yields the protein CSAADRTYEQYF.

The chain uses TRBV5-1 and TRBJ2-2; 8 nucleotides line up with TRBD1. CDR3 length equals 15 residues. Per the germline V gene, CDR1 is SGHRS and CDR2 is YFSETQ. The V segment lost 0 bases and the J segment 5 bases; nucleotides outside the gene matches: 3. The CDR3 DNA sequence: TGCGCCAGCAGCTTGGGGCAGGGGGCGACCGGGGAGCTGTTTTTT. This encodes CASSLGQGATGELFF.

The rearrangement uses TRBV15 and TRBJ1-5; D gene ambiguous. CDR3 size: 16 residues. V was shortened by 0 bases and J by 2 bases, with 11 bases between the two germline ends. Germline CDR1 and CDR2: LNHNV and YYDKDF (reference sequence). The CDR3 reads CATSRDPTAGNQPQHF. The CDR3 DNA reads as TGTGCCACCAGCAGAGACCCGACGGCGGGCAATCAGCCCCAGCATTTT.

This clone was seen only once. The CDR3 sequence: CASSKTGTSTDTQYF. The CDR3 DNA is TGCGCCAGCAGCAAGACAGGGACTAGCACAGATACGCAGTATTTT. The chain couples TRBV5-1 to TRBJ2-3; D may be TRBD1 (7 bases). CDR3 size: 15 residues. Germline CDR1 reads SGHRS; CDR2 reads YFSETQ. V was pared by 4 bases and J by 0 bases, with 12 bases between.

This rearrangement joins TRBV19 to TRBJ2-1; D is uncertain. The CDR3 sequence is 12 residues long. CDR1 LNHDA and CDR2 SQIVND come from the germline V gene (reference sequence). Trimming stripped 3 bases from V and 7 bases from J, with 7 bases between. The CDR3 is CASSITTNEQFF. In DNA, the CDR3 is TGTGCCAGTAGTATTACGACGAATGAGCAGTTCTTC.

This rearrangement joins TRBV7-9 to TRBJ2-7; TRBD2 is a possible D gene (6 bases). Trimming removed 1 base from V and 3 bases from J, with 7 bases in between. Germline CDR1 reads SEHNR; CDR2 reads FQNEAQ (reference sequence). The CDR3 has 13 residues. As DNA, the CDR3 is TGTGCCAGCAGCTTAGTTAGCGGCTACGAGCAGTACTTC. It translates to CASSLVSGYEQYF.

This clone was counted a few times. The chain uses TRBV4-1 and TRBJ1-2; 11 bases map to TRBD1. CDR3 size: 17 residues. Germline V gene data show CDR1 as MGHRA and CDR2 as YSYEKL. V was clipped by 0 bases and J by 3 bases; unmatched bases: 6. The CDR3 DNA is TGCGCCAGCAGCCAAGATCAGGGACAGGGGGAACACTATGGCTACACCTTC. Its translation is CASSQDQGQGEHYGYTF.

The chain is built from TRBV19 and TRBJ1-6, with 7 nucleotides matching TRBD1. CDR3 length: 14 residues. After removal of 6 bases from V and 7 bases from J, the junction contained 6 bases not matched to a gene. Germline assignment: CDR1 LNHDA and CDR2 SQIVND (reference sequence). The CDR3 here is CASSHGTANSPLHF. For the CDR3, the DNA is TGTGCCAGTAGCCACGGGACAGCGAATTCACCCCTCCACTTT.

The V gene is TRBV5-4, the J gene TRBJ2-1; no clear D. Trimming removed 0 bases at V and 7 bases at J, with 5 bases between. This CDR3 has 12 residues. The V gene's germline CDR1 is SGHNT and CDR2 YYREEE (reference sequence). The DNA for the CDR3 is TGTGCCAGCAGCTTGGGGCAGAATGAGCAGTTCTTC. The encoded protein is CASSLGQNEQFF. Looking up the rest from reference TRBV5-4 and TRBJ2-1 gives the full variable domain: ETGVTQSPTHLIKTRGQQVTLRCSSQSGHNTVSWYQQALGQGPQFIFQYYREEENGRGNFPPRFSGLQFPNYSSELNVNALELDDSALYLCASSLGQNEQFFGPGTRLTVL.